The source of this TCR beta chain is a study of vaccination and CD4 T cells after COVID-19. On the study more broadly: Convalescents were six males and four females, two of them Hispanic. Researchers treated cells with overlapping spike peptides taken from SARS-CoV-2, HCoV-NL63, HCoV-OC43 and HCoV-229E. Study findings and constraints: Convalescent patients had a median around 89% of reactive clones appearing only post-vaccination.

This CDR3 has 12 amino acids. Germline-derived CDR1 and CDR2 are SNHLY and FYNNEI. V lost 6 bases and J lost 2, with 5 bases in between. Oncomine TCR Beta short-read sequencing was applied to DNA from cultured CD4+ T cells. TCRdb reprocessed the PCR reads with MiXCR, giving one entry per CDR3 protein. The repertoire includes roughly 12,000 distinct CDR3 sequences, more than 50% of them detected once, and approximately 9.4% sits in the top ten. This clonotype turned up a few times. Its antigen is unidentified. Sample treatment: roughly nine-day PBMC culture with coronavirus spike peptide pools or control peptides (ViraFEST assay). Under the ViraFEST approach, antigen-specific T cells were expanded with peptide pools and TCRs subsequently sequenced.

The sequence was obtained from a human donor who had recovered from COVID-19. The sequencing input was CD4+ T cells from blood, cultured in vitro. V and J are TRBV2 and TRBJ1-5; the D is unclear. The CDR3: CASSPGNQPQHF. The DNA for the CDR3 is TGTGCCAGCAGCCCGGGCAATCAGCCCCAGCATTTT.